This entry describes one T cell receptor beta chain. Method: immunoSEQ multiplex PCR; TCRdb's copy keeps in-frame clones and lacks some. The data show about 200,000 clones, approximately 87% seen once. The sample belongs to a study of blood T cell repertoires in COVID-19. Across the whole study: From the United States, Italy and Spain came samples of acute and convalescent COVID-19.

There are 14 residues in the CDR3. V usage is TRBV12-1 and J usage is TRBJ1-2; the table's D call TRBD1 went unverified against the DNA. TRBV12-1 is deemed a pseudogene. The TCR comes from a woman between 45 and 65 years old with acute or convalescent COVID-19. The sample was peripheral blood. This CDR3 is CASSLGDRHYGYTF. DNA of the CDR3: TGTGCCAGCAGCTTGGGGGACAGGCACTATGGCTACACCTTC.